Listed here are 31 T cell receptor beta chains from one sample, sequenced in a study of shared clonotypes between healthy human individuals. This table comes from immunoSEQ multiplex PCR, and its TCRdb copy is limited to in-frame clones, with some not included. This table holds approximately 2.4 million clones, approximately 94% found once. The sample comprised naive CD4+ T cells sorted from blood. The subset was: CD45RA+ positively selected. The source of these receptors is a man aged 18-30 years in good health.

In this sample, this clone turned up once. The V gene is TRBV5-1, the J gene TRBJ2-7; 10 nucleotides agree with TRBD1. Trimming removed 0 bases from V and 2 bases from J; junction bases left unmatched: 5. The length of the CDR3 is 16 residues. Germline loops: CDR1 SGHRS, CDR2 YFSETQ. CDR3 region: CASSLAKTGGPYEQYF. CDR3 sequence (DNA): TGCGCCAGCAGCTTGGCGAAGACAGGGGGCCCCTACGAGCAGTACTTC. Looking up the rest from reference TRBV5-1 and TRBJ2-7 gives the full variable domain: KAGVTQTPRYLIKTRGQQVTLSCSPISGHRSVSWYQQTPGQGLQFLFEYFSETQRNKGNFPGRFSGRQFSNSRSEMNVSTLELGDSALYLCASSLAKTGGPYEQYFGPGTRLTVT.

V gene TRBV4-3 combines with J gene TRBJ2-7; D is uncertain. The V end lost 0 bases, the J end lost 2 bases, and 8 bases lay between the germline ends. The CDR3 has 14 amino acids. Germline V lookup: CDR1 LGHNA, CDR2 YSLEER. CDR3 sequence (DNA): TGCGCCAGCAGCCAAGATCCCGCAACCTACGAGCAGTACTTC. Residues: CASSQDPATYEQYF.

This clone was seen just once. V and J are TRBV7-2 and TRBJ2-7; D is unclear. This CDR3 contains 14 residues. The V gene lost 5 bases and the J gene lost 2 bases, with 13 bases spanning the gap. CDR1 and CDR2 (germline): SGHTA, FQGNSA. The CDR3 DNA is TGTGCCAGCAGCACCCAGGACGGTGCCTACGAGCAGTACTTC. It yields the protein CASSTQDGAYEQYF. Full variable domain (remainder filled in from reference TRBV7-2 and TRBJ2-7): GAGVSQSPSNKVTEKGKDVELRCDPISGHTALYWYRQSLGQGLEFLIYFQGNSAPDKSGLPSDRFSAERTGGSVSTLTIQRTQQEDSAVYLCASSTQDGAYEQYFGPGTRLTVT.

This clone was recorded once. The chain is built from TRBV19 and TRBJ2-2, with D possibly TRBD1 on 6 matching bases. V was cut by 4 bases and J by 5 bases, with 14 bases left in between. The CDR3 loop spans 15 amino acids. Germline loops: CDR1 LNHDA, CDR2 SQIVND (reference sequence). The CDR3 DNA sequence: TGTGCCAGTAGTACCCCGGGACACATAACCGGGGAGCTGTTTTTT. This encodes CASSTPGHITGELFF.

The chain couples TRBV2 to TRBJ2-1; 7 bases line up with TRBD1. CDR1 and CDR2 (germline): SNHLY, FYNNEI. The CDR3 has 14 amino acids. The V segment lost 7 bases and the J segment 7 bases; nucleotides outside the gene matches: 10. DNA of the CDR3: TGTGCCAGCAATGACAGGGCCGTCGGGAATGAGCAGTTCTTC. It yields the protein CASNDRAVGNEQFF.

V usage is TRBV7-2 and J usage is TRBJ2-5, with 9 nucleotides matching TRBD2. Trimming removed 5 bases from V and 4 bases from J; junction bases left unmatched: 14. Germline CDR1 is SGHTA and CDR2 is FQGNSA. This CDR3 is built from 17 residues. The CDR3 sequence is CASSPYPSGMRAETQYF. In DNA form, the CDR3 reads TGTGCCAGCAGCCCATACCCTAGCGGGATGCGGGCAGAGACCCAGTACTTC.

This CDR3 reads CASTGTSNSYEQYF. CDR3 DNA: TGTGCCAGTACCGGGACTTCAAACTCCTACGAGCAGTACTTC. The rearrangement joins TRBV7-8 to TRBJ2-7, with TRBD2 as a possible D gene (6 bases). CDR1 SGHVS and CDR2 FQNEAQ come from the germline V gene. The CDR3 loop spans 14 amino acids. V was clipped by 9 bases and J by 0 bases, with 15 bases between them. Combining the CDR3 with reference TRBV7-8 and TRBJ2-7 gives the whole variable domain GAGVSQSPRYKVAKRGQDVALRCDPISGHVSLFWYQQALGQGPEFLTYFQNEAQLDKSGLPSDRFFAERPEGSVSTLKIQRTQQEDSAVYLCASTGTSNSYEQYFGPGTRLTVT.

Written as DNA, the CDR3 is TGTGCCAGCAGTCGACAGGGCGTAGCTAACTATGGCTACACCTTC. It specifies CASSRQGVANYGYTF. The chain links TRBV28 to TRBJ1-2; 7 bases align to TRBD1. The V and J ends lost 5 bases and 0 bases, in that order; junction bases with no gene match: 6. Germline V gives CDR1 MDHEN, CDR2 SYDVKM. There are 15 residues in the CDR3.

The rearrangement links TRBV6-5 to TRBJ2-7; a possible D gene is TRBD2 (7 bases). This CDR3 has 16 amino acids. Germline V CDR1 and CDR2: MNHEY, SVGAGI. The V gene lost 0 bases and the J gene lost 2 bases, with 14 bases spanning the gap. The CDR3 DNA sequence: TGTGCCAGCAGTTACTCGAGTAGGGGGAGGGCCTACGAGCAGTACTTC. Translated: CASSYSSRGRAYEQYF.

This clone was seen once. The rearrangement joins TRBV7-2 to TRBJ1-1, with D possibly being TRBD1 (5 bases). Germline CDR1 is SGHTA and CDR2 is FQGNSA. There are 15 residues in the CDR3. Trimming removed 5 bases at V and 7 bases at J, with 20 bases between. DNA for the CDR3: TGTGCCAGCAGCCTGGGGCGGGCAACTCGTAATGAAGCTTTCTTT. Amino acids: CASSLGRATRNEAFF.

The rearrangement joins TRBV7-9 to TRBJ2-3; D is undetermined. Germline V gives CDR1 SEHNR, CDR2 FQNEAQ (reference sequence). There are 17 residues in the CDR3. Trimming shortened V by 3 bases and J by 0 bases, and 16 bases separated the two germline ends. CDR3 coding DNA: TGTGCCAGCAGCTTTTACCCGGTCTTTCCTAGCACAGATACGCAGTATTTT. Amino acids: CASSFYPVFPSTDTQYF. Complete variable domain (other parts from reference TRBV7-9 and TRBJ2-3): DTGVSQNPRHKITKRGQNVTFRCDPISEHNRLYWYRQTLGQGPEFLTYFQNEAQLEKSRLLSDRFSAERPKGSFSTLEIQRTEQGDSAMYLCASSFYPVFPSTDTQYFGPGTRLTVL.

This clone was seen a single time. The V call is TRBV5-1, the J call TRBJ2-1; 9 nucleotides match TRBD1. Germline trimming cut 0 bases from V and 5 bases from J; bases unmatched to any gene: 6. Germline CDR1 reads SGHRS; CDR2 reads YFSETQ. This CDR3 contains 16 residues. CDR3 sequence: CASSLGGTGGHNEQFF. The CDR3 DNA is TGCGCCAGCAGCTTGGGAGGAACAGGGGGCCACAATGAGCAGTTCTTC.

V is TRBV11-2 and J is TRBJ2-3; TRBD2 is a possible D gene (5 bases). The CDR3 loop spans 15 amino acids. Trimming shortened V by 1 base and J by 2 bases, and 10 bases separated the two germline ends. CDR1 and CDR2 from the germline V gene are SGHAT and FQNNGV. The DNA of the CDR3 is TGTGCCAGCAGCTTAGCCCGGGGTCTCACAGATACGCAGTATTTT. It specifies CASSLARGLTDTQYF.

About this clone: Additional DNA sequences in this sample encode the identical CDR3. V is TRBV5-4 and J is TRBJ2-2; a weak D match, TRBD2 (6 bases). Germline V gives CDR1 SGHNT, CDR2 YYREEE (reference sequence). This CDR3 region has 16 residues. The V gene lost 0 bases and the J gene lost 0 bases, with 9 bases spanning the gap. CDR3 in amino acids: CASSLAGGPNTGELFF. The CDR3 bases are TGTGCCAGCAGCTTGGCCGGGGGACCGAACACCGGGGAGCTGTTTTTT.

The chain links TRBV28 to TRBJ1-5; TRBD1 aligns across 7 bases. CDR3 length: 16 amino acids. Germline V CDR1 and CDR2: MDHEN, SYDVKM. V dropped 7 bases and J dropped 1; count of bases not matched to a gene: 10. The CDR3 coding sequence is TGTGCCAGCAACACTTGGACAGGAGTCAGCAATCAGCCCCAGCATTTT. Translating it yields CASNTWTGVSNQPQHF. Full variable domain (remainder filled in from reference TRBV28 and TRBJ1-5): DVKVTQSSRYLVKRTGEKVFLECVQDMDHENMFWYRQDPGLGLRLIYFSYDVKMKEKGDIPEGYSVSREKKERFSLILESASTNQTSMYLCASNTWTGVSNQPQHFGDGTRLSIL.

Comments on this clone: Other DNA sequences in the same sample also yield this CDR3. This sequence joins TRBV6-5 and TRBJ2-2; D is ambiguous. Germline-derived CDR1 and CDR2 are MNHEY and SVGAGI. This CDR3 is built from 13 residues. V lost 0 bases and J lost 5, with 4 bases in between. The CDR3 nucleotides read TGTGCCAGCAGTTACTCGAGAACCGGGGAGCTGTTTTTT. Amino acids: CASSYSRTGELFF.

J is TRBJ1-4 and V is TRBV27, with 9 bases identical to TRBD1. The CDR3 covers 14 residues. The junction had 4 bases not matched to a gene; V was cut back by 4 bases and J by 7 bases. Germline loops: CDR1 MNHEY, CDR2 SMNVEV (reference sequence). The CDR3 loop is CASSWGQGGEKLFF. Here the CDR3 DNA reads TGTGCCAGCAGTTGGGGACAGGGAGGTGAAAAACTGTTTTTT.

The V gene is TRBV27, the J gene TRBJ2-1; 8 bases are shared with TRBD2. Germline-derived CDR1 and CDR2 are MNHEY and SMNVEV (reference sequence). V gave up 8 bases and J gave up 2 bases; unmatched junction bases: 5. This CDR3 spans 14 amino acids. CDR3 sequence: CASRGGGTYNEQFF. The CDR3 coding sequence is TGTGCCAGCCGGGGGGGAGGAACCTACAATGAGCAGTTCTTC.

The V call is TRBV30, the J call TRBJ1-5; D is perhaps TRBD1 (6 bases). V shed 2 bases and J shed 4 bases, with 12 bases lying between them. Germline V gene data show CDR1 as GTSNPN and CDR2 as SVGIG (reference sequence). The CDR3 has 14 amino acids. CDR3 bases: TGTGCCTGGAGTTCCGGACAGCTAAATCAGCCCCAGCATTTT. Residues: CAWSSGQLNQPQHF.

This chain uses TRBV18 with TRBJ2-1, with D perhaps assigned TRBD1 or TRBD2 (5 bases each). The CDR3 is made up of 11 amino acids. The V gene's germline CDR1 is KGHSH and CDR2 LQKENI. V was clipped by 4 bases and J by 11 bases, with 9 bases between them. CDR3 amino acids: CASSLGTQQFF. In DNA, the CDR3 is TGTGCCAGCTCACTAGGGACCCAGCAGTTCTTC.

A single count supports this clone. The J gene is TRBJ2-5, the V gene TRBV7-2; D is unclear. This CDR3 region has 14 residues. V shed 5 bases and J shed 5 bases, with 15 bases lying between them. The germline V gene has CDR1 SGHTA and CDR2 FQGNSA. The CDR3 sequence is CASSPEPGLETQYF. In DNA, the CDR3 is TGTGCCAGCAGCCCAGAGCCGGGCTTGGAGACCCAGTACTTC.

The chain links TRBV6-5 to TRBJ2-7; TRBD1 aligns across 12 bases. Trimming cost V 5 bases and J 5 bases; bases outside gene matches: 7. Germline CDR1 and CDR2: MNHEY and SVGAGI. The CDR3 is made up of 15 amino acids. The CDR3 DNA is TGTGCCAGCAGTCGCGGGACAGGGGGCCACAACGAGCAGTACTTC. Protein product: CASSRGTGGHNEQYF.

The J gene is TRBJ2-7, the V gene TRBV2; 9 bases agree with TRBD1. The CDR3 contains 14 residues. Germline CDR1 and CDR2: SNHLY and FYNNEI. V was clipped by 1 base and J by 3 bases; unmatched bases: 1. CDR3 amino acids: CASSEGQGGYEQYF. CDR3 coding DNA: TGTGCCAGCAGTGAAGGACAGGGGGGCTACGAGCAGTACTTC. Drawing the rest from reference TRBV2 and TRBJ2-7, the complete variable domain is EPEVTQTPSHQVTQMGQEVILRCVPISNHLYFYWYRQILGQKVEFLVSFYNNEISEKSEIFDDQFSVERPDGSNFTLKIRSTKLEDSAMYFCASSEGQGGYEQYFGPGTRLTVT.

As for this clone: The same CDR3 also results from other DNA sequences found in this sample. V is TRBV5-1 and J is TRBJ2-5; the match to TRBD2 covers 14 bases. CDR1 is SGHRS, CDR2 YFSETQ, per germline. The CDR3 runs 16 residues. The V and J ends lost 4 bases and 2 bases, in that order; junction bases with no gene match: 4. CDR3: CASSAGTSGGQETQYF. The DNA of the CDR3 is TGCGCCAGCAGCGCGGGGACTAGCGGGGGACAAGAGACCCAGTACTTC.

This chain uses TRBV5-1 with TRBJ2-7, with 7 bases matching TRBD2. Germline loops: CDR1 SGHRS, CDR2 YFSETQ. V gave up 4 bases and J gave up 3 bases; unmatched junction bases: 7. The CDR3 is made up of 14 amino acids. CDR3 sequence reads: CASSATGGFYEQYF. CDR3 coding DNA: TGCGCCAGCAGCGCAACGGGGGGATTCTACGAGCAGTACTTC.

This chain links TRBV9 with TRBJ2-6, with D uncertain. The CDR3 length is 18 residues. V shed 0 bases and J shed 3 bases, with 16 bases lying between them. Germline V lookup: CDR1 SGDLS, CDR2 YYNGEE. The CDR3 loop reads CASSVVPRRTDGANVLTF. CDR3 nucleotide sequence: TGTGCCAGCAGCGTAGTCCCCCGAAGGACCGATGGGGCCAACGTCCTGACTTTC.

This chain's CDR3 is CAWDTSGMIWDEQFF. The CDR3 DNA is TGTGCCTGGGATACTAGCGGGATGATTTGGGATGAGCAGTTCTTC. The chain uses TRBV30 and TRBJ2-1; 10 nucleotides match TRBD2. The V gene's germline CDR1 is GTSNPN and CDR2 SVGIG (reference sequence). The CDR3 extends over 15 amino acids. The V segment lost 5 bases and the J segment 8 bases; nucleotides outside the gene matches: 12.

The chain uses TRBV28 and TRBJ1-5, with a possible D match to TRBD1 (5 bases). V was shortened by 3 bases and J by 9 bases, with 18 bases between the two germline ends. The CDR3 is 15 amino acids. Germline CDR1 and CDR2: MDHEN and SYDVKM. The CDR3 nucleotides are TGTGCCAGCAGTTTCACCGGGGCAGGGTTAGTGCCCCAGCATTTT. It is translated as CASSFTGAGLVPQHF. Combining the CDR3 with reference TRBV28 and TRBJ1-5 gives the whole variable domain DVKVTQSSRYLVKRTGEKVFLECVQDMDHENMFWYRQDPGLGLRLIYFSYDVKMKEKGDIPEGYSVSREKKERFSLILESASTNQTSMYLCASSFTGAGLVPQHFGDGTRLSIL.

V usage is TRBV5-1 and J usage is TRBJ2-5, with 13 positions matching TRBD2. The J segment lost 2 bases and the V segment lost 4 bases, leaving 8 bases of the junction unmatched. CDR1 is SGHRS and CDR2 is YFSETQ in the germline V gene. The CDR3 is 17 residues long. Written as DNA, the CDR3 is TGCGCCAGCAGCAACGGACTAGCGGGGGCGCTACAAGAGACCCAGTACTTC. Its protein product is CASSNGLAGALQETQYF.

V is TRBV30 and J is TRBJ2-7; 10 positions match TRBD1. The CDR3 covers 14 residues. The germline gives CDR1 GTSNPN, CDR2 SVGIG (reference sequence). V trimming: 5 bases; J trimming: 5 bases; junction bases outside the gene matches: 9. The CDR3 sequence is CAWDTGTGAHEQYF. The DNA of the CDR3 is TGTGCCTGGGATACCGGGACAGGGGCCCACGAGCAGTACTTC.

For this clone: This CDR3 fails to terminate in the conserved phenylalanine or tryptophan, so it likely reflects a read error. No DNA is shown, since the ends of the CDR3 on it are uncertain; the CDR3 is the one TCRdb lists. The rearrangement links TRBV6-6 to TRBJ2-7; the listed D gene, TRBD2, was not tested against the DNA. Germline values: CDR1 MNHNY, CDR2 SVGAGI (reference sequence). Inclusive of both ends, the CDR3 amounts to 12 amino acids. This chain's CDR3 is CASSLNSGLVNL.